This T cell receptor (beta chain) was obtained from a study of cytomegalovirus exposure and HLA in healthy donors. The study ran its PCR with 60 Vbeta and 13 Jbeta primers. Profiled with immunoSEQ multiplex PCR; TCRdb holds only in-frame clones, not every one. The table shows about 120,000 clones, with roughly 70% occurring only once. The CDR3 is 14 amino acids. With 3 bases removed from V and 1 base from J, the gap between germline ends came to 10 bases. CDR1 KGHSH and CDR2 LQKENI come from the germline V gene. Input material: PBMCs. The chain is built from TRBV18 and TRBJ2-7, with D maybe TRBD1 (5 bases). This TCR came from a woman aged 35 to 49 in good health and CMV-seropositive. This chain's CDR3 is CASSPSDRSYEQYF. CDR3 in DNA: TGTGCCAGCTCACCGAGCGACAGATCCTACGAGCAGTACTTC.